The 5 T cell receptor beta chains given below trace back to one sample, sequenced in a study of T cells after yellow fever vaccination. One entry per CDR3 protein results from TCRdb running MiXCR on the 5' RACE reads. Of some 320,000 distinct CDR3 sequences listed, 8.7% were seen once; the top ten hold approximately 18%. This sample comprised PBMCs, obtained on the day of the first yellow fever vaccination. The source is a young man who received the YFV17D yellow fever vaccine.

In its sample, this clonotype was seen many times. The gene calls are TRBV7-2 and TRBJ1-2; D gene ambiguous. Trimming shortened V by 1 base and J by 7 bases, and 7 bases separated the two germline ends. The CDR3 runs 12 residues. Germline V lookup: CDR1 SGHTA, CDR2 FQGNSA. The CDR3 coding sequence is TGTGCCAGCAGCTTAGATGACGTTGGCTACACCTTC. This sequence encodes CASSLDDVGYTF. The complete variable domain, with remaining parts taken from reference TRBV7-2 and TRBJ1-2, reads GAGVSQSPSNKVTEKGKDVELRCDPISGHTALYWYRQSLGQGLEFLIYFQGNSAPDKSGLPSDRFSAERTGGSVSTLTIQRTQQEDSAVYLCASSLDDVGYTFGSGTRLTVV.

The chain is built from TRBV12-3 or TRBV12-4 and TRBJ2-7; D is perhaps TRBD1 (5 bases). This CDR3 spans 13 amino acids. V was pared by 8 bases and J by 2 bases, with 13 bases between. The CDR3 loop is CASHGAGTYEQYF. The CDR3 nucleotides are TGTGCCAGCCATGGGGCAGGGACCTACGAGCAGTACTTC.

The chain carries TRBV12-3 or TRBV12-4 and TRBJ2-3, with D unresolved. The CDR3 length is 19 residues. V was pared by 3 bases and J by 0 bases, with 22 bases between. The CDR3 sequence is CASSFIRGRSGPSTDTQYF. Written as DNA, the CDR3 is TGTGCCAGCAGTTTTATTCGCGGTCGTTCGGGTCCCAGCACAGATACGCAGTATTTT.

This clonotype was counted a few times. The chain's CDR3 is CASSPVGRGIAETQYF. The CDR3 DNA follows: TGTGCCAGCTCACCCGTTGGGCGGGGGATCGCAGAGACCCAGTACTTC. The chain links TRBV18 to TRBJ2-5; 7 positions match TRBD2. The J segment lost 4 bases and the V segment lost 3 bases, leaving 11 bases of the junction unmatched. There are 16 residues in the CDR3. Germline V lookup: CDR1 KGHSH, CDR2 LQKENI.

About this clonotype: This could be a read error, since a much larger clone is one nucleotide away. This rearrangement joins TRBV6-5 to TRBJ2-3; TRBD1 is a possible D gene (6 bases). This CDR3 contains 14 residues. Germline CDR1 and CDR2: MNHEY and SVGAGI. CDR3: CARSYRQGSDTQYF. The CDR3 coding sequence is TGTGCCAGAAGTTACCGGCAGGGGTCAGATACGCAGTATTTT.